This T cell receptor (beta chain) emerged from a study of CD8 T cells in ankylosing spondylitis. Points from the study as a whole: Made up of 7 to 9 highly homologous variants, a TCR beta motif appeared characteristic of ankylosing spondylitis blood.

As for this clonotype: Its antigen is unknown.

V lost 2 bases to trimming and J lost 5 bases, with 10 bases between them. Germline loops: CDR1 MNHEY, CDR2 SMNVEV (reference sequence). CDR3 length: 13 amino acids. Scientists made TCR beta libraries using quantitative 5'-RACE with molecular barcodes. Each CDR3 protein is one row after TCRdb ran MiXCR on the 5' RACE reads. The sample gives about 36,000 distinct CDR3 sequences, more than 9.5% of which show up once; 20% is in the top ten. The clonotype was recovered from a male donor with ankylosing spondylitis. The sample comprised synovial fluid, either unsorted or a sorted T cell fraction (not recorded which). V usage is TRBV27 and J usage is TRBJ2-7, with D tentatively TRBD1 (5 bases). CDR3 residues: CASSLGQGDEQYF. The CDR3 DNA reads TGTGCCAGCAGTTTAGGTCAAGGGGACGAGCAGTACTTC.